Presented here are 9 T cell receptor beta chains from one specimen sequenced in a study of vaccination effects on CD4 cells after COVID-19. Sequencing in the ViraFEST assay came after antigen-specific CD4+ T cells had been expanded with viral peptide pools, which were used to stimulate PBMC. Culture lasted about ten days before CD4+ T cell isolation. None of these healthy vaccinees had been infected with SARS-CoV-2 before vaccination. This table comes from immunoSEQ multiplex PCR, and its TCRdb copy is limited to in-frame clones, with some not included. Seen here are 35,000 to 40,000 clones, about 70% observed once, and the top ten hold just under 15%. Their antigen targets remain unknown. This specimen was CD4+ T cells from PBMCs cultured with HCoV-OC43 spike peptides, taken before COVID-19 vaccination. The subset was: HCoV-OC43 spike overlapping peptide pool stimulation. The receptor set was obtained from a human donor who received a COVID-19 vaccine.

The V call is TRBV5-1, the J call TRBJ1-5, with no clear D. Germline CDR1 reads SGHRS; CDR2 reads YFSETQ. The CDR3 is 14 amino acids. Trimming removed 5 bases from V and 2 bases from J, with 11 bases in between. CDR3 sequence: CASRQSDGNQPQHF. For the CDR3, the DNA is TGCGCCAGCAGACAAAGTGATGGCAATCAGCCCCAGCATTTT. Together with reference TRBV5-1 and TRBJ1-5, the CDR3 gives the full variable domain: KAGVTQTPRYLIKTRGQQVTLSCSPISGHRSVSWYQQTPGQGLQFLFEYFSETQRNKGNFPGRFSGRQFSNSRSEMNVSTLELGDSALYLCASRQSDGNQPQHFGDGTRLSIL.

The DNA of the CDR3 is TGTGCCAGCAGCGTGGGCCAGGGGATAGCGGGAGGCTACACCTTC. This encodes CASSVGQGIAGGYTF. The chain uses TRBV11-2 and TRBJ1-2, with D tentatively TRBD1 (6 bases). Germline V CDR1 and CDR2: SGHAT, FQNNGV. Trimming stripped 5 bases from V and 8 bases from J, with 21 bases between. The CDR3 consists of 15 residues.

The chain recombines TRBV10-1 with TRBJ2-5; D call uncertain. Trimming stripped 0 bases from V and 0 bases from J, with 11 bases between. CDR3 length: 16 amino acids. Germline-derived CDR1 and CDR2 are WNHNN and SYGVQD (reference sequence). The CDR3 region is CASSESFHADQETQYF. In DNA, the CDR3 is TGCGCCAGCAGTGAGTCTTTTCATGCAGACCAAGAGACCCAGTACTTC.

The V call is TRBV23-1, the J call TRBJ2-3, with a weak D call TRBD2 (6 bases). TRBV23-1 is annotated as an ORF whose role is uncertain. The V end lost 1 base, the J end lost 0 bases, and 20 bases lay between the germline ends. The CDR3 totals 19 residues. The CDR3 coding sequence is TGCGCCAGCAGTCAATTCGGAGTATCGGAGGGCCGAAGCACAGATACGCAGTATTTT. It encodes CASSQFGVSEGRSTDTQYF.

The chain links TRBV15 to TRBJ2-2; D might be TRBD1 (6 bases). Germline CDR1 LNHNV, CDR2 YYDKDF (reference sequence). Trimming took 0 bases from V and 4 from J, leaving 15 bases between them. The CDR3 consists of 17 residues. CDR3 protein: CATSRDQLGAGTGELFF. The CDR3 coding sequence is TGTGCCACCAGCAGAGATCAGCTGGGGGCGGGCACCGGGGAGCTGTTTTTT.

V usage is TRBV28 and J usage is TRBJ1-1; D is possibly TRBD1 (5 bases). This CDR3 spans 13 amino acids. The V end was cut by 6 bases, the J end by 4 bases, with 12 bases between. Per the germline V gene, CDR1 is MDHEN and CDR2 is SYDVKM. CDR3 DNA: TGTGCCAGCAGGTTGGCCGGGGGCACTGAAGCTTTCTTT. Encoded protein: CASRLAGGTEAFF.

This clone appeared a single time. The V call is TRBV5-1, the J call TRBJ2-1; D is undetermined. The CDR3 runs 12 residues. V shed 2 bases and J shed 13 bases, with 13 bases lying between them. The germline V gene encodes CDR1 SGHRS and CDR2 YFSETQ. In DNA form, the CDR3 reads TGCGCCAGCAGCTTACCGGGCCGGCCCCAGTTCTTC. Translation: CASSLPGRPQFF.

This chain connects TRBV5-8 to TRBJ1-4, with TRBD1 matching 7 bases. Unmatched junction bases numbered 8, after V lost 4 bases and J lost 5 bases. The CDR3 is made up of 15 amino acids. Looked up from germline, CDR1 is SGHTS and CDR2 is YDEGEE. CDR3 DNA sequence: TGTGCCAGCAGCAAGGGACAGACACAAAATGAAAAACTGTTTTTT. This codes for CASSKGQTQNEKLFF.

V usage is TRBV10-3 and J usage is TRBJ2-3, with 7 bases identical to TRBD2. CDR1 is ENHRY, CDR2 SYGVKD, per germline. CDR3 length: 18 amino acids. The V and J ends lost 2 bases and 2 bases, in that order; junction bases with no gene match: 13. CDR3 sequence: CAISEPPGSGKYTDTQYF. The CDR3 bases are TGTGCCATCAGTGAGCCTCCGGGAAGCGGGAAATACACAGATACGCAGTATTTT.